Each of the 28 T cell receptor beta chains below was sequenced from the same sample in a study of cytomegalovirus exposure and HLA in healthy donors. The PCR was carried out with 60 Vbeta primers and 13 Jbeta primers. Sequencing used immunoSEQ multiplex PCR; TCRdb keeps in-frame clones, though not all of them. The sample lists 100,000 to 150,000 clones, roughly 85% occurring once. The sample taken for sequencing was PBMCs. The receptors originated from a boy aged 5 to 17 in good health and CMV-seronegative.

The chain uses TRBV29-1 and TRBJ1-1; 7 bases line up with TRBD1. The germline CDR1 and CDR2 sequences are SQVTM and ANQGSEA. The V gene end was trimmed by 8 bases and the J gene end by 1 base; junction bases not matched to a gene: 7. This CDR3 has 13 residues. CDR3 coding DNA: TGCAGCCGTAGACAGGGCACGAACACTGAAGCTTTCTTT. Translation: CSRRQGTNTEAFF.

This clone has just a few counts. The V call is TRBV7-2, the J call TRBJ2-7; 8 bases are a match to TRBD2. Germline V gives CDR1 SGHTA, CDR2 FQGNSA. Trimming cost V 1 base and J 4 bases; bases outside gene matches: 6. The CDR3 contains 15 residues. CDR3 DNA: TGTGCCAGCAGCTTAGGACTAGCGTTGGGGTACGAGCAGTACTTC. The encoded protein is CASSLGLALGYEQYF.

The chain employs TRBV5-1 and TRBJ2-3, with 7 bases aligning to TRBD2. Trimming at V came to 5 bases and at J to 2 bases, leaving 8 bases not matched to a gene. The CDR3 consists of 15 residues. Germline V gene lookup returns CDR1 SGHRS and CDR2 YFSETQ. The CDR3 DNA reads TGCGCCAGCAGACCTAGCGGCAGCCCCACAGATACGCAGTATTTT. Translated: CASRPSGSPTDTQYF.

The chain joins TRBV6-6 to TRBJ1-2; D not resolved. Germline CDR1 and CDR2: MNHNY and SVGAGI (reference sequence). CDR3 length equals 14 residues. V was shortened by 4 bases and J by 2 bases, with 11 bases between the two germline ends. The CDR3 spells CASSSNSKNYGYTF. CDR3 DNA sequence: TGTGCCAGCAGTTCAAACAGCAAAAACTATGGCTACACCTTC.

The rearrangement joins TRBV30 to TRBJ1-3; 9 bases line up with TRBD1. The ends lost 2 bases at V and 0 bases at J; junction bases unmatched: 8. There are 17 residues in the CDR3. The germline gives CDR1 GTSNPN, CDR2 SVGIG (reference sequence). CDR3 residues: CAWSPDRGPGSGNTIYF. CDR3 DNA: TGTGCCTGGAGTCCGGACAGGGGACCGGGCTCTGGAAACACCATATATTTT.

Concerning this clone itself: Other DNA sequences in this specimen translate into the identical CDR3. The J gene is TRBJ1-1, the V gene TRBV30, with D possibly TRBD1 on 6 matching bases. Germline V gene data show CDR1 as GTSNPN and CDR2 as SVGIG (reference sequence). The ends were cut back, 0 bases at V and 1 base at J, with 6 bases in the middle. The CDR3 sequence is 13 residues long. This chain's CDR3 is CAWSVQGNTEAFF. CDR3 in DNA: TGTGCCTGGAGTGTACAGGGGAACACTGAAGCTTTCTTT.

In DNA form, the CDR3 reads TGTGCCAGCAGGTCCCGGGGGGAAACCACTGAAGCTTTCTTT. It specifies CASRSRGETTEAFF. The rearrangement links TRBV25-1 to TRBJ1-1, with D perhaps matching TRBD1 (5 bases). The CDR3 loop spans 14 amino acids. Germline values: CDR1 MGHDK, CDR2 SYGVNS. Trimming stripped 6 bases from V and 4 bases from J, with 15 bases between.

CDR3 coding DNA: TGTGCCAGCTCAACGGGACTAGCGGGCGAGCAGTTCTTC. It encodes CASSTGLAGEQFF. This rearrangement joins TRBV18 to TRBJ2-1, with TRBD2 identical over 12 bases. The CDR3 length is 13 residues. V was pared by 5 bases and J by 10 bases, with 3 bases of the junction left unmatched. From germline, CDR1 is KGHSH and CDR2 LQKENI.

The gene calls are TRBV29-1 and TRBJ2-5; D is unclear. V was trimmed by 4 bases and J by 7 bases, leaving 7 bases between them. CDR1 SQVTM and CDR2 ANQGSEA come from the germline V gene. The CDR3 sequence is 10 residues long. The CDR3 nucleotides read TGCAGCGTTGTATCGGGGACCCAGTACTTC. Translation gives CSVVSGTQYF.

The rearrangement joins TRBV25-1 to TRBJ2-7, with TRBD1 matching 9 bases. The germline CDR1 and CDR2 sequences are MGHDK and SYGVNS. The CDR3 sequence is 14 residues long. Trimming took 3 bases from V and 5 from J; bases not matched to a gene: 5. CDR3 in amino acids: CASSETGGRNEQYF. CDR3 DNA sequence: TGTGCCAGCAGTGAGACAGGGGGTAGGAACGAGCAGTACTTC.

CDR3 sequence: CAWSRGGRAVHTGELFF. CDR3 sequence (DNA): TGTGCCTGGAGTCGGGGCGGGAGGGCCGTACACACCGGGGAGCTGTTTTTT. The chain employs TRBV30 and TRBJ2-2; 9 bases are shared with TRBD2. The germline V gene encodes CDR1 GTSNPN and CDR2 SVGIG (reference sequence). The CDR3 is made up of 17 amino acids. V shed 2 bases and J 3 bases; nucleotides not matched to a gene: 10.

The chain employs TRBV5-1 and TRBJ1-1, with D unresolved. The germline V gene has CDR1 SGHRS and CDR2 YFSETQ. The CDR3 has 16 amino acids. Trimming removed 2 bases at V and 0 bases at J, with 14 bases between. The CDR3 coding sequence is TGCGCCAGCAGCTTCTCTGGGCCTACCCTGAACACTGAAGCTTTCTTT. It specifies CASSFSGPTLNTEAFF.

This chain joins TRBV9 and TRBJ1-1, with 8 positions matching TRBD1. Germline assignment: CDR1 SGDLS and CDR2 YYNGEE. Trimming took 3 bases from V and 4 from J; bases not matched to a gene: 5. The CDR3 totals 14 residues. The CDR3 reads CASSEQGESTEAFF. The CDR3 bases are TGTGCCAGCAGCGAACAGGGGGAGTCCACTGAAGCTTTCTTT.

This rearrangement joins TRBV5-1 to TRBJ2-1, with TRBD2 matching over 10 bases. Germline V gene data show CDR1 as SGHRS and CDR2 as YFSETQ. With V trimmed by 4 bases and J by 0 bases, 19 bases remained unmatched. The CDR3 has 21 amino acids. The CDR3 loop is CASSPHTGTSADPSSYNEQFF. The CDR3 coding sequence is TGCGCCAGCAGCCCACATACAGGGACTAGCGCTGATCCAAGCTCCTACAATGAGCAGTTCTTC.

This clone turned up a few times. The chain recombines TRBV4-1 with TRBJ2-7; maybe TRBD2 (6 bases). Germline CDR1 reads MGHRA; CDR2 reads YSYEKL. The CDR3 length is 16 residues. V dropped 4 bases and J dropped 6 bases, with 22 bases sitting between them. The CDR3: CASSPSSVPPMGEQYF. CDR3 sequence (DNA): TGCGCCAGCAGCCCTTCTAGCGTACCCCCGATGGGCGAGCAGTACTTC.

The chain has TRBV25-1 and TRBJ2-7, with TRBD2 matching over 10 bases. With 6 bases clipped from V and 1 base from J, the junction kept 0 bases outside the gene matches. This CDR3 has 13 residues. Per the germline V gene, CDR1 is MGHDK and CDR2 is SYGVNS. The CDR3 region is CASRLAGSYEQYF. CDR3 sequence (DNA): TGTGCCAGCAGACTAGCGGGGTCCTACGAGCAGTACTTC.

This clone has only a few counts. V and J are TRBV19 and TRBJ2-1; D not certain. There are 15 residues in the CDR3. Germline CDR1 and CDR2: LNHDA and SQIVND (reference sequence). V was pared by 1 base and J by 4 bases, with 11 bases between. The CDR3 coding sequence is TGTGCCAGTAGTATAGGGGCCCCCCCTTACAATGAGCAGTTCTTC. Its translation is CASSIGAPPYNEQFF.

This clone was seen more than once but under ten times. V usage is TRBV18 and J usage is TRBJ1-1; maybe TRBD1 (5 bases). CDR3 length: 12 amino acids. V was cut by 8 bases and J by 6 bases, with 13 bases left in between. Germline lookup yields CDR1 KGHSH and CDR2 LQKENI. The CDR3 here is CASQDGGPEAFF. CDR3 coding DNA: TGTGCCAGCCAGGACGGGGGACCTGAAGCTTTCTTT.

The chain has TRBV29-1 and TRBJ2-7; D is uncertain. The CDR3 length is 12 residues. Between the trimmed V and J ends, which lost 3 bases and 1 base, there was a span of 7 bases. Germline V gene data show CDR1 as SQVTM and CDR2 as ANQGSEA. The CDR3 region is CSVDAGSYEQYF. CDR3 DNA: TGCAGCGTTGACGCAGGATCCTACGAGCAGTACTTC.

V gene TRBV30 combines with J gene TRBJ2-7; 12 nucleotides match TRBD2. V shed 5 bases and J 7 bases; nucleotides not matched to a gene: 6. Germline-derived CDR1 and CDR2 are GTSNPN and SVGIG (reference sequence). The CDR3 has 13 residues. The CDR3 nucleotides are TGTGCCTGGGGTCCCGGGACTAGCGGGGAGCAGTACTTC. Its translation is CAWGPGTSGEQYF.

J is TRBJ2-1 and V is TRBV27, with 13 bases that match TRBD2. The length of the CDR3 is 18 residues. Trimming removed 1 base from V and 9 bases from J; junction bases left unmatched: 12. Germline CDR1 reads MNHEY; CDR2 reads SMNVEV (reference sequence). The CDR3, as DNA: TGTGCCAGCAGTTTATTTTCCGGACTAGCGGGAGAGTTCACTGAGCAGTTCTTC. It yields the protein CASSLFSGLAGEFTEQFF.

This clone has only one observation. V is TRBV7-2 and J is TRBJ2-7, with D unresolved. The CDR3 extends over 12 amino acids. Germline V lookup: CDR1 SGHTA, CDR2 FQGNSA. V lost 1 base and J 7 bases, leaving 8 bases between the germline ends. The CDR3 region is CASSLVRSEQYF. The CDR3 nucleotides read TGTGCCAGCAGCTTAGTCCGGTCGGAGCAGTACTTC.

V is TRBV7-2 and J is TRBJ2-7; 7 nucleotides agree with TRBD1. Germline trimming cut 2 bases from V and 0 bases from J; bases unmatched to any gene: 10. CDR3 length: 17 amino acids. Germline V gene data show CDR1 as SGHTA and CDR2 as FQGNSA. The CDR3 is CASSLYSGQLVSYEQYF. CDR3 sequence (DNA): TGTGCCAGCAGCTTATACTCGGGACAGCTAGTCTCCTACGAGCAGTACTTC.

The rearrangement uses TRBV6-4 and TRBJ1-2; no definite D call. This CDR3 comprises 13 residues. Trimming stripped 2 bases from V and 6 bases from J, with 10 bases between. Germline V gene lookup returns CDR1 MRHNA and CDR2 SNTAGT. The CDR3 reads CASSDGGIHGYTF. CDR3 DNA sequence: TGTGCCAGCAGTGACGGTGGCATCCATGGCTACACCTTC.

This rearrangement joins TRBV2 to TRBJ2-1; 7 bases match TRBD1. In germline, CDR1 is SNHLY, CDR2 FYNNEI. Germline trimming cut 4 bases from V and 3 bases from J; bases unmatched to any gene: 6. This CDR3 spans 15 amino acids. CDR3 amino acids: CASSGGTARYNEQFF. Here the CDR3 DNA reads TGTGCCAGCAGTGGTGGGACAGCCCGCTACAATGAGCAGTTCTTC.

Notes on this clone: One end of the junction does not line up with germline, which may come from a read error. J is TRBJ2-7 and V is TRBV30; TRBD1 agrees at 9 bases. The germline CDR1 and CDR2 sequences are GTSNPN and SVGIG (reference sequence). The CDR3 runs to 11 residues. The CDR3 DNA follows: TGCGCGGGGACAGGGTCCTACGAGCAGTACTTC. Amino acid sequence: CAGTGSYEQYF.

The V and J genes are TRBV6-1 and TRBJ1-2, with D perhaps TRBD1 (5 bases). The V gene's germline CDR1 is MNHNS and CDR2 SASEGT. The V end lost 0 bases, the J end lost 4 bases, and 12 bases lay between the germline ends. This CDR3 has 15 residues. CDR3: CASSEALGGIYGYTF. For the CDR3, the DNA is TGTGCCAGCAGTGAAGCGCTGGGGGGGATCTATGGCTACACCTTC.

The CDR3 nucleotides read TGTGCCAGCAGCCCAGGGGGACAGGCTAATGAAAAACTGTTTTTT. This sequence encodes CASSPGGQANEKLFF. V gene TRBV11-2 combines with J gene TRBJ1-4, with 8 bases aligning to TRBD1. This CDR3 has 15 residues. Germline CDR1 and CDR2: SGHAT and FQNNGV. V lost 5 bases and J lost 3; bases outside the gene matches: 5.